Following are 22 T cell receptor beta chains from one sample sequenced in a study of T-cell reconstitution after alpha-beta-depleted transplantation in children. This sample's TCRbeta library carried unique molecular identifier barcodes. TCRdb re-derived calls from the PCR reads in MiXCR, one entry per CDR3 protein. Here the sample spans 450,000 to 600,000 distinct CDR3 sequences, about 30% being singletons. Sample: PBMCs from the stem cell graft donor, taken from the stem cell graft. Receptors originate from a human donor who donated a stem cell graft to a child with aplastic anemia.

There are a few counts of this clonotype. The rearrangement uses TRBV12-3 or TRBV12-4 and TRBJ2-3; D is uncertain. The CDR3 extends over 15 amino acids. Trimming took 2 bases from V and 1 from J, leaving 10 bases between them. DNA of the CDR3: TGTGCCAGCAGTTTACGGGTATCGGGCACAGATACGCAGTATTTT. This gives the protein CASSLRVSGTDTQYF.

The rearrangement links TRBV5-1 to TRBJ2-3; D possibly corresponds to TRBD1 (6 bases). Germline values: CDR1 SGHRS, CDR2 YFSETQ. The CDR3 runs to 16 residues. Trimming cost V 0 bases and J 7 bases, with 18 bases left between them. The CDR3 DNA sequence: TGCGCCAGCAGCTTGGCCCTACAAGCAGGGGCGAATACGCAGTATTTT. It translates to CASSLALQAGANTQYF.

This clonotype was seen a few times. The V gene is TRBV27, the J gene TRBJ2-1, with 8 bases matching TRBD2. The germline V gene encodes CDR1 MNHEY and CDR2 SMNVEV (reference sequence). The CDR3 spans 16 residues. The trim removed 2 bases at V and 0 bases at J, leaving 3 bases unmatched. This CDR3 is CASSLRAGASYNEQFF. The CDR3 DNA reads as TGTGCCAGCAGTTTAAGAGCGGGAGCCTCCTACAATGAGCAGTTCTTC.

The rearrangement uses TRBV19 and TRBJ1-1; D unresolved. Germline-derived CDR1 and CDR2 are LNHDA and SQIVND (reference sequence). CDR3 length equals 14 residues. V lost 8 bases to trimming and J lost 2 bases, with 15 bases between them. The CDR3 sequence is CASRAPAANTEAFF. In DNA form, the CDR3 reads TGTGCCAGTCGCGCTCCCGCGGCAAACACTGAAGCTTTCTTT.

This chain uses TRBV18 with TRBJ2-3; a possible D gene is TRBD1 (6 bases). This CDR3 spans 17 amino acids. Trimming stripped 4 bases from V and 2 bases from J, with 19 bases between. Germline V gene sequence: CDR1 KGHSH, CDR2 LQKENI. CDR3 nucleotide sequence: TGTGCCAGCTCACGACTGGACAGTGGGGTCCCCACAGATACGCAGTATTTT. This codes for CASSRLDSGVPTDTQYF.

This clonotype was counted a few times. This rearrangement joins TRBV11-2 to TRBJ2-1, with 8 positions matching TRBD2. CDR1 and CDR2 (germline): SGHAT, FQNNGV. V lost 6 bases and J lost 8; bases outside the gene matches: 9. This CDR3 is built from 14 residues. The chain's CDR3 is CASSGSGSTHEQFF. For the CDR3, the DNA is TGTGCCAGCAGTGGCAGCGGGAGTACGCATGAGCAGTTCTTC.

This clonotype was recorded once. The CDR3 DNA follows: TGTGCCAGCAGTTTCGACGCGAGGATTGAAAAACTGTTTTTT. Amino acids: CASSFDARIEKLFF. V is TRBV12-3 or TRBV12-4 and J is TRBJ1-4; D is unresolved. V lost 3 bases, J lost 7 bases, and 12 bases lay in between. The length of the CDR3 is 14 residues.

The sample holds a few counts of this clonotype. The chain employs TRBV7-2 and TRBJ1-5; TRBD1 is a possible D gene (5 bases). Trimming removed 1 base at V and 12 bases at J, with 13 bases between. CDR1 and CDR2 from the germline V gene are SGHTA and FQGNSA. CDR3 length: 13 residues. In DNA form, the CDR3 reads TGTGCCAGCAGCTTAGTGAGTGAGACAGTCCAGCATTTT. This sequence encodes CASSLVSETVQHF.

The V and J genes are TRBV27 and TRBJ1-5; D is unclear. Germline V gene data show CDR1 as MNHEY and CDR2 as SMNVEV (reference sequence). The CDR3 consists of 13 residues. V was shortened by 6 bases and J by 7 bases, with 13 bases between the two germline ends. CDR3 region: CASSFRSFQPQHF. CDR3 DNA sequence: TGTGCCAGCAGCTTCCGAAGTTTCCAGCCCCAGCATTTT.

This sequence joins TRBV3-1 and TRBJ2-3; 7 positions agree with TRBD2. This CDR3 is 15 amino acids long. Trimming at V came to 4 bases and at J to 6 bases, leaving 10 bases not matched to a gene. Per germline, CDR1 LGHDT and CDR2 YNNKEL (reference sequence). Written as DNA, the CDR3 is TGTGCCAGCAGCCTATCCGGGACGGGAGGCGATACGCAGTATTTT. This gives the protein CASSLSGTGGDTQYF.

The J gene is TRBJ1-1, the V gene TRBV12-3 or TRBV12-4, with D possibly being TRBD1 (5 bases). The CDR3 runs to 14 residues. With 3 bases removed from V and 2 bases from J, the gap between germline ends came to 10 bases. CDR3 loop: CASSFGATNTEAFF. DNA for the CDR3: TGTGCCAGCAGTTTTGGGGCCACCAACACTGAAGCTTTCTTT.

The CDR3 is CASNPAQGPSGNTIYF. The DNA of the CDR3 is TGTGCCAGCAACCCAGCCCAGGGGCCGTCTGGAAACACCATATATTTT. The chain combines TRBV12-3 or TRBV12-4 with TRBJ1-3; TRBD1 is a possible D gene (6 bases). Trimming cost V 7 bases and J 1 base, with 17 bases left between them. CDR3 size: 16 residues.

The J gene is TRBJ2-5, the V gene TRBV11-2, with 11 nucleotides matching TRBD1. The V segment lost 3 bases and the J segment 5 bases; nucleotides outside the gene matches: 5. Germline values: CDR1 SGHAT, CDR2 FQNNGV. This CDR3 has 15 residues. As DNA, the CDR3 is TGTGCCAGCAGCTTTAGGACAGGGGGCTTGGAGACCCAGTACTTC. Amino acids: CASSFRTGGLETQYF.

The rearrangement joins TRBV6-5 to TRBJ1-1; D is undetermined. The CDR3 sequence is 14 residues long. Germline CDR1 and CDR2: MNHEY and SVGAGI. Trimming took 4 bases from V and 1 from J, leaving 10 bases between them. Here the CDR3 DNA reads TGTGCCAGCAGTTCCCACAGTCAGAACACTGAAGCTTTCTTT. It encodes CASSSHSQNTEAFF.

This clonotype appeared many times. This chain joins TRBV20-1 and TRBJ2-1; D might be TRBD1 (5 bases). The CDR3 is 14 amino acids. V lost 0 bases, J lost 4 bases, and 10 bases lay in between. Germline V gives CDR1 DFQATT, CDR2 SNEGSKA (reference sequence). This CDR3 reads CSAREGRGYNEQFF. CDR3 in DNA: TGCAGTGCTAGAGAAGGTAGGGGATACAATGAGCAGTTCTTC.

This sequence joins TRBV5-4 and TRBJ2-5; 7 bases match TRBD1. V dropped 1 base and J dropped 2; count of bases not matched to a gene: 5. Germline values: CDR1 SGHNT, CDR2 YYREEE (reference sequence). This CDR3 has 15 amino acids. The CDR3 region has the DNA TGTGCCAGCAGCTTGAATGTCAGGGGGCAAGAGACCCAGTACTTC. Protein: CASSLNVRGQETQYF. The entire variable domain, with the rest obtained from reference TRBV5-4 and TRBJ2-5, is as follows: ETGVTQSPTHLIKTRGQQVTLRCSSQSGHNTVSWYQQALGQGPQFIFQYYREEENGRGNFPPRFSGLQFPNYSSELNVNALELDDSALYLCASSLNVRGQETQYFGPGTRLLVL.

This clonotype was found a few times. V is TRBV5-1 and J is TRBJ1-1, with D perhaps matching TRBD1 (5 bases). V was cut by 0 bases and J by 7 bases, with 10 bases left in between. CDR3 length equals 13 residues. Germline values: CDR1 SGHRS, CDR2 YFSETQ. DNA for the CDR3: TGCGCCAGCAGCTTGGATTCTGGGGGTGAAGCTTTCTTT. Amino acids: CASSLDSGGEAFF.

The CDR3 loop is CSAIRGLAGGTQYF. The CDR3 DNA follows: TGCAGTGCTATAAGGGGACTAGCGGGGGGGACCCAGTACTTC. The chain employs TRBV20-1 and TRBJ2-5; 15 positions agree with TRBD2. There are 14 residues in the CDR3. V trimming: 4 bases; J trimming: 7 bases; junction bases outside the gene matches: 4. Germline assignment: CDR1 DFQATT and CDR2 SNEGSKA (reference sequence).

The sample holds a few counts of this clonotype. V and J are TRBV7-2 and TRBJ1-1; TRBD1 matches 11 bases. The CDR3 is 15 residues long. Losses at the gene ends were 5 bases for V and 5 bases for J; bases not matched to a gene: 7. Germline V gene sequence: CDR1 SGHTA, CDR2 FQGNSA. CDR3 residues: CASSPGQGARTEAFF. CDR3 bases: TGTGCCAGCAGCCCCGGACAGGGGGCGAGGACTGAAGCTTTCTTT.

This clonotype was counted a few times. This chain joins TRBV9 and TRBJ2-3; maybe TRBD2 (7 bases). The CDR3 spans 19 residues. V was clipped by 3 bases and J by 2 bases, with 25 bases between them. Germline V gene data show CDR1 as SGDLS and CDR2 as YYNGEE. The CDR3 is CASSDGGTGWRGHTDTQYF. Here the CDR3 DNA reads TGTGCCAGCAGCGACGGGGGGACTGGCTGGCGGGGACACACAGATACGCAGTATTTT. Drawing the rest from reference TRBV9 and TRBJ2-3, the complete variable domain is DSGVTQTPKHLITATGQRVTLRCSPRSGDLSVYWYQQSLDQGLQFLIQYYNGEERAKGNILERFSAQQFPDLHSELNLSSLELGDSALYFCASSDGGTGWRGHTDTQYFGPGTRLTVL.

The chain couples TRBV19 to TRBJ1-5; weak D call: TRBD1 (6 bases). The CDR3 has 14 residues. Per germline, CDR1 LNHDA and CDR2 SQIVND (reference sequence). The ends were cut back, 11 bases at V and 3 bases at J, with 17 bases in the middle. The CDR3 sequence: CACTGNGVNQPQHF. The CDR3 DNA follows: TGTGCCTGCACAGGGAATGGGGTCAATCAGCCCCAGCATTTT.

CDR3 amino acids: CASIPATDTQYF. CDR3 bases: TGTGCCAGCATCCCCGCTACGGATACGCAGTATTTT. The chain couples TRBV12-3 or TRBV12-4 to TRBJ2-3, with D hard to call. This CDR3 is 12 amino acids long. The V and J ends lost 7 bases and 6 bases respectively, with 11 bases between them.